The subject of this entry is one T cell receptor beta chain. Its antigen is as yet unknown. The data belong to a study of cytomegalovirus exposure and HLA in healthy donors. Study overall: From donors who were HLA-typed, an early data release held around 85 million unique TCRs.

Primers included in the PCR were 60 Vbeta and 13 Jbeta primers. Sequencing was performed with immunoSEQ multiplex PCR; in TCRdb, only in-frame clones are kept and a portion is missing. The sample has 60,000 or so clones; around 77% are singletons. Germline-derived CDR1 and CDR2 are SGHRS and YFSETQ. This CDR3 has 15 residues. Germline trimming cut 5 bases from V and 5 bases from J; bases unmatched to any gene: 12. Broader study findings: Later analysis found that TCR beta chains associated with HLA were more clonally expanded than other, equally common chains. Several of the most significant clusters were apparently associated with common viral pathogens in a later analysis.

The chain uses TRBV5-1 and TRBJ1-1, with 7 bases lining up with TRBD1. The specimen was PBMCs. This TCR was recovered from a woman between 35 and 50 years old in good health and CMV-seropositive. CDR3 nucleotide sequence: TGCGCCAGCAGTCCGCCGTCAGGGGGTGAGACTGAAGCTTTCTTT. It encodes CASSPPSGGETEAFF.